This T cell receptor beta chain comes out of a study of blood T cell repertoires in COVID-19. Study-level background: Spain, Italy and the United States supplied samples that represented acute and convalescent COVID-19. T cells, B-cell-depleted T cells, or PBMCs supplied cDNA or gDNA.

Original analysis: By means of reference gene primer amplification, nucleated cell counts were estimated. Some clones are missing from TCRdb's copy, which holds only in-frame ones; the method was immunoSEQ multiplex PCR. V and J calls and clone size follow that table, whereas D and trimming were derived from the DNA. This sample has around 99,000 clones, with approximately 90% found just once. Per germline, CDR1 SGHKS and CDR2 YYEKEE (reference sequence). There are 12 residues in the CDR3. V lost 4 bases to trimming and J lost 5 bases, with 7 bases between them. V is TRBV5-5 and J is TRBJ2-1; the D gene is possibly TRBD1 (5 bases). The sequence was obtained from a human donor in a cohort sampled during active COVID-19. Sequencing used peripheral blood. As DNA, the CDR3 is TGTGCCAGCAGCGCCAGGGACAATGAGCAGTTCTTC. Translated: CASSARDNEQFF. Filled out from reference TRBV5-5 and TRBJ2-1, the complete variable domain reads DAGVTQSPTHLIKTRGQQVTLRCSPISGHKSVSWYQQVLGQGPQFIFQYYEKEERGRGNFPDRFSARQFPNYSSELNVNALLLGDSALYLCASSARDNEQFFGPGTRLTVL.